This T cell receptor beta chain appears in the sequencing data of a study of T cell responses to AZD1222 COVID-19 vaccine. Trimming stripped 5 bases from V and 9 bases from J, with 14 bases between. In germline, CDR1 is SNHLY, CDR2 FYNNEI. This CDR3 is built from 13 residues. Overall study results and limits: In the spike-specific TCR repertoire, nearly half reportedly target unmutated variant regions. With dominance at 160-218 and 743-854, vaccine-associated CD4 TCRs spanned spike.

About this clone: As yet, its antigen is unknown.

Data came from immunoSEQ multiplex PCR; TCRdb stores just in-frame clones and leaves some out. The sample gives about 120,000 clones, around 83% of which show up once; about 27% is in the top ten. Analyses pooled second doses at about 4 or about 12 weeks. This TCR was sampled from an adult who received the AZD1222 COVID-19 vaccine. This chain uses TRBV2 with TRBJ1-5, with D possibly being TRBD1 (5 bases). Specimen: peripheral blood, collected 28 days after the second AZD1222 dose. CDR3 sequence reads: CASSRDLARPQHF. CDR3 coding DNA: TGTGCCAGCAGTAGGGACCTGGCAAGGCCCCAGCATTTT. The full variable domain, in which reference TRBV2 and TRBJ1-5 provide the parts outside the CDR3, is EPEVTQTPSHQVTQMGQEVILRCVPISNHLYFYWYRQILGQKVEFLVSFYNNEISEKSEIFDDQFSVERPDGSNFTLKIRSTKLEDSAMYFCASSRDLARPQHFGDGTRLSIL.